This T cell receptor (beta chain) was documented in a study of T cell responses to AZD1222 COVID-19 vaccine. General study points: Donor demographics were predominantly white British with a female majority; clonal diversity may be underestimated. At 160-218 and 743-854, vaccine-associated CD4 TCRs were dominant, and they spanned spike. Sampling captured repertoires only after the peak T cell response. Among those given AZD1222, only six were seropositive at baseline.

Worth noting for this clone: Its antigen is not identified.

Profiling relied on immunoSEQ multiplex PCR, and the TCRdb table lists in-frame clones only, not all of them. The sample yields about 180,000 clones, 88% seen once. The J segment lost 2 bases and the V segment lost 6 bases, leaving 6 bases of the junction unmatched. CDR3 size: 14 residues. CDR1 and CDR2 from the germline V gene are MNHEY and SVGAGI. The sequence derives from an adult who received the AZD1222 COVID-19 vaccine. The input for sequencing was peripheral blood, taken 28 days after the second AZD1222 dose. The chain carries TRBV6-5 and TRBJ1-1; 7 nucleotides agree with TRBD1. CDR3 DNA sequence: TGTGCCAGCAGGCTTAGACAGGGAAACACTGAAGCTTTCTTT. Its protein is CASRLRQGNTEAFF.